The 12 T cell receptor beta chains presented below share a single source sample, sequenced in a study of T cell responses to AZD1222 COVID-19 vaccine. The data were produced by immunoSEQ multiplex PCR, yet TCRdb's version contains in-frame clones alone and is incomplete. The table lists some 89,000 clones, about 92% of them singletons. The sequenced sample was peripheral blood, obtained on day 0 of AZD1222 vaccination. These TCRs come from an adult in good health.

The rearrangement joins TRBV11-2 to TRBJ2-7; 13 positions match TRBD2. The germline V gene has CDR1 SGHAT and CDR2 FQNNGV. Losses at the gene ends were 5 bases for V and 0 bases for J; bases not matched to a gene: 4. The CDR3 totals 16 residues. The CDR3 sequence: CASSDRTSGSSYEQYF. The CDR3 nucleotides are TGTGCCAGCAGCGATCGGACTAGCGGGAGCTCCTACGAGCAGTACTTC.

CDR3 residues: CASRSRGGTNNEQFF. CDR3 nucleotides: TGTGCCAGCAGATCGAGGGGCGGGACGAACAATGAGCAGTTCTTC. The rearrangement uses TRBV2 and TRBJ2-1, with a tentative D call TRBD2 (6 bases). CDR1 and CDR2 (germline): SNHLY, FYNNEI. V was pared by 6 bases and J by 5 bases, with 17 bases between. The CDR3 covers 15 residues.

The V gene is TRBV15, the J gene TRBJ1-4; the D is unclear. Germline values: CDR1 LNHNV, CDR2 YYDKDF (reference sequence). V lost 3 bases and J 3 bases, leaving 11 bases between the germline ends. The CDR3 loop spans 15 amino acids. DNA of the CDR3: TGTGCCACCAGCAGGCAGATAGCAGCTAATGAAAAACTGTTTTTT. It yields the protein CATSRQIAANEKLFF.

V and J are TRBV4-1 and TRBJ2-7; 11 nucleotides agree with TRBD2. Unmatched junction bases numbered 4, after V lost 2 bases and J lost 4 bases. Germline V gene data show CDR1 as MGHRA and CDR2 as YSYEKL. The length of the CDR3 is 15 residues. In DNA form, the CDR3 reads TGCGCCAGCAGCCAATGGGGACTAGCGGAGTACGAGCAGTACTTC. It specifies CASSQWGLAEYEQYF.

This clone was counted once. This CDR3 reads CASSQTSGSYEQYF. The CDR3 region has the DNA TGTGCCAGCAGCCAAACTAGCGGGAGCTACGAGCAGTACTTC. This chain uses TRBV4-2 with TRBJ2-7, with 11 nucleotides matching TRBD2. With V trimmed by 2 bases and J by 3 bases, 0 bases remained unmatched. The CDR3 runs to 14 residues. Germline CDR1 and CDR2: LGHNA and YNFKEQ.

This clone was counted once. The chain carries TRBV7-4 and TRBJ2-1; no firm D call. Germline CDR1 is SGHVT and CDR2 is SQSDAQ. This CDR3 comprises 12 residues. V lost 4 bases to trimming and J lost 5 bases, with 6 bases between them. The CDR3 here is CASSYSDNEQFF. For the CDR3, the DNA is TGTGCCAGCAGCTACAGTGACAATGAGCAGTTCTTC.

The chain recombines TRBV7-2 with TRBJ2-7; D might be TRBD1 (5 bases). Looked up from germline, CDR1 is SGHTA and CDR2 is FQGNSA. The CDR3 contains 14 residues. The V gene lost 2 bases and the J gene lost 2 bases, with 10 bases spanning the gap. The CDR3 sequence: CASSLSQEPYEQYF. CDR3 nucleotide sequence: TGTGCCAGCAGCTTATCACAGGAGCCCTACGAGCAGTACTTC. The full variable domain, in which reference TRBV7-2 and TRBJ2-7 provide the parts outside the CDR3, is GAGVSQSPSNKVTEKGKDVELRCDPISGHTALYWYRQSLGQGLEFLIYFQGNSAPDKSGLPSDRFSAERTGGSVSTLTIQRTQQEDSAVYLCASSLSQEPYEQYFGPGTRLTVT.

The V and J genes are TRBV28 and TRBJ2-1, with D possibly being TRBD1 (5 bases). This CDR3 comprises 15 residues. Germline CDR1 is MDHEN and CDR2 is SYDVKM. V was shortened by 1 base and J by 9 bases, with 16 bases between the two germline ends. The CDR3 nucleotides read TGTGCCAGCAGTTTATTTAATCCAGGGTATAGTGAGCAGTTCTTC. The encoded protein is CASSLFNPGYSEQFF.

CDR3 region: CAWSTGTGFSSGNTIYF. The DNA for the CDR3 is TGTGCCTGGAGTACCGGGACAGGCTTTAGCTCTGGAAACACCATATATTTT. This chain joins TRBV30 and TRBJ1-3; 8 bases agree with TRBD1. V gave up 2 bases and J gave up 0 bases; unmatched junction bases: 9. The V gene's germline CDR1 is GTSNPN and CDR2 SVGIG (reference sequence). The CDR3 consists of 17 residues.

V and J are TRBV7-6 and TRBJ1-2; D not resolved. The CDR3 contains 13 residues. The V end lost 2 bases, the J end lost 2 bases, and 6 bases lay between the germline ends. The germline V gene has CDR1 SGHVS and CDR2 FNYEAQ. The CDR3, as DNA: TGTGCCAGCAGCTTAAGCGCAAACTATGGCTACACCTTC. It specifies CASSLSANYGYTF.

In this sample, this clone turned up once. The chain is built from TRBV9 and TRBJ2-2; TRBD1 matches 9 bases. The germline V gene has CDR1 SGDLS and CDR2 YYNGEE. The trim removed 3 bases at V and 6 bases at J, leaving 6 bases unmatched. There are 15 residues in the CDR3. This chain's CDR3 is CASSADRGRAGELFF. CDR3 nucleotides: TGTGCCAGCAGCGCGGACAGGGGACGAGCCGGGGAGCTGTTTTTT.

The chain couples TRBV3-1 (or the pseudogene TRBV3-2) to TRBJ2-7, with no clear D. Germline V gene data show CDR1 as LGHDT and CDR2 as YNNKEL (reference sequence). CDR3 length: 12 residues. Trimming cost V 1 base and J 6 bases, with 7 bases left between them. The CDR3 here is CASSQAPGEQYF. DNA for the CDR3: TGTGCCAGCAGCCAAGCACCGGGCGAGCAGTACTTC.